This T cell receptor (beta chain) is drawn from a study of OX40 agonist ivuxolimab in advanced cancers. Overall study: People in dose escalation had one of these cancers: hepatocellular carcinoma, melanoma, renal cell or head and neck cancer. General observations from the study: Clones of CD4+ and CD8+ blood T cells grew by week 6 at doses of 0.1 to 3.0 mg/kg.

Remarks on this clone: The antigen remains undetermined.

The CDR3 length is 16 residues. Germline CDR1 SGHNT, CDR2 YYREEE (reference sequence). With 0 bases removed from V and 0 bases from J, the gap between germline ends came to 9 bases. Libraries were prepared by immunoSEQ multiplex PCR; TCRdb keeps only in-frame clonotypes and omits some of them. Here the sample spans under 85,000 clones, 94% being singletons. Patients were ruled out by autoimmune disease history or systemic immunosuppression. This material consisted of CD4+ or CD8+ T cells sorted from blood, taken in a trial of the OX40 agonist ivuxolimab. This clonotype was sampled from an adult with an advanced solid tumor such as melanoma, head and neck, liver or kidney cancer. The V and J genes are TRBV5-4 and TRBJ2-2; unclear D gene. The CDR3 bases are TGTGCCAGCAGCTTGGAAATGGGCGCGAACACCGGGGAGCTGTTTTTT. This gives the protein CASSLEMGANTGELFF. The variable domain in full, completed from reference TRBV5-4 and TRBJ2-2, reads ETGVTQSPTHLIKTRGQQVTLRCSSQSGHNTVSWYQQALGQGPQFIFQYYREEENGRGNFPPRFSGLQFPNYSSELNVNALELDDSALYLCASSLEMGANTGELFFGEGSRLTVL.